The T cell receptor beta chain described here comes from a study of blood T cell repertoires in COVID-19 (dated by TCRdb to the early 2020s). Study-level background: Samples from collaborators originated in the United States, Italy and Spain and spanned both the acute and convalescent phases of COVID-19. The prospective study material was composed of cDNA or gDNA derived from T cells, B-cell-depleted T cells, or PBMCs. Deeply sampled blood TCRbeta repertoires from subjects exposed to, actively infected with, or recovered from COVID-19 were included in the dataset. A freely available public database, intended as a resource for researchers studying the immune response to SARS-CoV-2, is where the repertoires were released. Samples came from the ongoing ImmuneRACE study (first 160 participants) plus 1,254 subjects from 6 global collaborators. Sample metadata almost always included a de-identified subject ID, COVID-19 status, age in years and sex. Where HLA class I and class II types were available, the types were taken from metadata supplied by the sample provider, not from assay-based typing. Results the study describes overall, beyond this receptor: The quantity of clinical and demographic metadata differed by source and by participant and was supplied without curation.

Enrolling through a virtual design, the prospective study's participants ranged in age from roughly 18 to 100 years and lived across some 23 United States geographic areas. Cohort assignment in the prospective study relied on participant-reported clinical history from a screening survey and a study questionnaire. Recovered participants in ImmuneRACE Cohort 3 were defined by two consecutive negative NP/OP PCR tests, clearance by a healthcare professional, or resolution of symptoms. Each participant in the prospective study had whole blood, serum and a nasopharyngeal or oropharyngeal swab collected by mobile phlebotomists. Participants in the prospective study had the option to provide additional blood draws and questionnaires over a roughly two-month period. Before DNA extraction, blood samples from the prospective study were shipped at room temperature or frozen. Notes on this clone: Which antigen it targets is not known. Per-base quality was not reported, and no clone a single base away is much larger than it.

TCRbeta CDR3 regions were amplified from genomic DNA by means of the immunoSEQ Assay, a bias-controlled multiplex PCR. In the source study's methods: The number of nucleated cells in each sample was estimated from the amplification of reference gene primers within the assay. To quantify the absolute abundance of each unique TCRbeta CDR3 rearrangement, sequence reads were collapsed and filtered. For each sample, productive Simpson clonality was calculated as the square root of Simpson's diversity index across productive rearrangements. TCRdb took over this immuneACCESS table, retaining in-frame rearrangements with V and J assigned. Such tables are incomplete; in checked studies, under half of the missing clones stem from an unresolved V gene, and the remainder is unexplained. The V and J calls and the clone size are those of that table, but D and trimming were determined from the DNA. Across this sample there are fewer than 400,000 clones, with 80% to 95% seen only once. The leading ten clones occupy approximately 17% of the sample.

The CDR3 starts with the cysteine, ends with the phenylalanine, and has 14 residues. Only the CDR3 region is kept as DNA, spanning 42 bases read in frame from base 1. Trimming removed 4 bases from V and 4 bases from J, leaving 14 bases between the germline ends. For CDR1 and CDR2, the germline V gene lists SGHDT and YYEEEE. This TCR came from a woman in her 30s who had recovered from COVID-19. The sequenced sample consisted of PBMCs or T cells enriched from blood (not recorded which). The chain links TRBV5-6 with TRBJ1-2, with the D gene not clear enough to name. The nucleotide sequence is TGTGCCAGCAGCGCCGGCAGGCCCCCCTATGGCTACACCTTC. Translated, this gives CASSAGRPPYGYTF.